The next 27 T cell receptor beta chains were all read from a single sample in a study of human T cells and chemical hapten exposure. TCRdb re-called the RACE reads through MiXCR, storing one row per CDR3 protein. The sample contains around 130,000 distinct CDR3 sequences, about 9.4% of which appear only once. The time point was: healthy volunteer bleed at 2 weeks. Extraction yielded total RNA from whole blood (unfractionated). The sequencing sample was made of whole blood. Source of these receptors: a male donor in good health. Some clones in this sample may be carry-over from other donors' samples.

The genes are TRBV30 and TRBJ2-3; D unclear. Germline CDR1 is GTSNPN and CDR2 is SVGIG (reference sequence). V was shortened by 0 bases and J by 8 bases, with 9 bases between the two germline ends. This CDR3 comprises 12 residues. Here the CDR3 DNA reads TGTGCCTGGAGTGTAGAGGCAGGTACGCAGTATTTT. Protein product: CAWSVEAGTQYF. Full variable domain (rest looked up from reference TRBV30 and TRBJ2-3): SQTIHQWPATLVQPVGSPLSLECTVEGTSNPNLYWYRQAAGRGLQLLFYSVGIGQISSEVPQNLSASRPQDRQFILSSKKLLLSDSGFYLCAWSVEAGTQYFGPGTRLTVL.

This clonotype has a count of ten or more. DNA for the CDR3: TGTGCCAGCAGCCCAGGGGAATACACCGGGGAGCTGTTTTTT. It is translated as CASSPGEYTGELFF. This chain links TRBV7-9 with TRBJ2-2; possibly TRBD1 for D (6 bases). The CDR3 has 14 amino acids. CDR1 is SEHNR, CDR2 FQNEAQ, per germline (reference sequence). The V end was cut by 5 bases, the J end by 3 bases, with 10 bases between.

This clonotype was seen a few times. The CDR3 loop reads CSVEGQKGRHYGYTF. CDR3 coding DNA: TGCAGCGTTGAAGGCCAGAAGGGACGACATTATGGCTACACCTTC. The chain uses TRBV29-1 and TRBJ1-2; D is perhaps TRBD1 (5 bases). Trimming stripped 1 base from V and 5 bases from J, with 17 bases between. The length of the CDR3 is 15 residues. Germline V gives CDR1 SQVTM, CDR2 ANQGSEA. The variable domain in full, with the rest retrieved from reference TRBV29-1 and TRBJ1-2, is SAVISQKPSRDICQRGTSLTIQCQVDSQVTMMFWYRQQPGQSLTLIATANQGSEATYESGFVIDKFPISRPNLTFSTLTVSNMSPEDSSIYLCSVEGQKGRHYGYTFGSGTRLTVV.

The sample holds a few counts of this clonotype. The chain couples TRBV29-1 to TRBJ2-7; a weak D match, TRBD2 (6 bases). Germline CDR1 and CDR2: SQVTM and ANQGSEA. The CDR3 is 13 amino acids. Trimming took off 3 bases at V and 6 bases at J, with 15 bases between the two ends. CDR3 residues: CSVDLGQAGEQYF. The CDR3 DNA reads TGCAGCGTTGACTTGGGGCAAGCGGGCGAGCAGTACTTC.

This clonotype was seen many times. The chain recombines TRBV7-9 with TRBJ1-2, with 9 bases that match TRBD1. With V trimmed by 5 bases and J by 6 bases, 7 bases remained unmatched. The CDR3 has 14 amino acids. Germline loops: CDR1 SEHNR, CDR2 FQNEAQ (reference sequence). CDR3 DNA: TGTGCCAGCAGCCCAGGACAGGGGCTCGATGGCTACACCTTC. As protein: CASSPGQGLDGYTF. The entire variable domain, with the rest obtained from reference TRBV7-9 and TRBJ1-2, is as follows: DTGVSQNPRHKITKRGQNVTFRCDPISEHNRLYWYRQTLGQGPEFLTYFQNEAQLEKSRLLSDRFSAERPKGSFSTLEIQRTEQGDSAMYLCASSPGQGLDGYTFGSGTRLTVV.

This clonotype was detected only a few times. This chain connects TRBV7-2 to TRBJ1-1; tentative D call: TRBD1 (5 bases). Trimming pared 3 bases from V and 3 bases from J, leaving 11 bases between. The germline V gene has CDR1 SGHTA and CDR2 FQGNSA. This CDR3 has 14 residues. This CDR3 is CASSFVTGDTEAFF. The CDR3, as DNA: TGTGCCAGCAGCTTCGTAACGGGGGACACTGAAGCTTTCTTT.

This clonotype was seen repeatedly, ten times or more. The CDR3 sequence is CASSYHFLRQGAQPQHF. The CDR3 DNA sequence: TGTGCCAGCAGTTACCACTTCCTGAGGCAGGGTGCGCAGCCCCAGCATTTT. V gene TRBV12-3 or TRBV12-4 combines with J gene TRBJ1-5, with D perhaps TRBD1 (5 bases). CDR3 length equals 17 residues. V was cut by 4 bases and J by 7 bases, with 23 bases left in between.

As to this clonotype: This may arise from a read error, as a much more abundant clone is one base away. The gene calls are TRBV20-1 and TRBJ2-5, with D possibly TRBD2 on 6 matching bases. CDR1 and CDR2 (germline): DFQATT, SNEGSKA (reference sequence). The CDR3 length is 12 residues. Trimming stripped 5 bases from V and 5 bases from J, with 12 bases between. CDR3 sequence: CSAFGSTETQYF. The CDR3 DNA is TGCAGTGCTTTCGGGAGCACTGAGACCCAGTACTTC.

This clonotype was counted at least ten times. CDR3 amino acids: CATSRGEQGRQPQHF. For the CDR3, the DNA is TGTGCCACCAGCAGAGGGGAGCAGGGGCGTCAGCCCCAGCATTTT. The chain uses TRBV15 and TRBJ1-5, with D perhaps matching TRBD1 (6 bases). The CDR3 sequence is 15 residues long. Per the germline V gene, CDR1 is LNHNV and CDR2 is YYDKDF (reference sequence). Trimming pared 1 base from V and 6 bases from J, leaving 13 bases between.

The table lists this clonotype with many counts. The chain joins TRBV29-1 to TRBJ2-7, with 9 bases aligning to TRBD1. CDR1 and CDR2 from the germline V gene are SQVTM and ANQGSEA. This CDR3 is 16 amino acids long. V lost 2 bases, J lost 0 bases, and 8 bases stayed unmatched. CDR3 residues: CSVEHPGQGISYEQYF. The CDR3 nucleotides are TGCAGCGTTGAACACCCGGGACAGGGCATCTCCTACGAGCAGTACTTC.

This clonotype was seen a few times. The gene calls are TRBV20-1 and TRBJ2-7; a weak D match, TRBD2 (6 bases). The CDR3 sequence is 13 residues long. Germline V gene data show CDR1 as DFQATT and CDR2 as SNEGSKA (reference sequence). V lost 5 bases to trimming and J lost 12 bases, with 23 bases between them. The CDR3 region is CSAVGTGEKGLYF. CDR3 sequence (DNA): TGCAGTGCTGTTGGGACGGGAGAAAAAGGGCTGTACTTC.

The J gene is TRBJ2-7, the V gene TRBV4-3; the D is unclear. The CDR3 is 16 amino acids. The germline CDR1 and CDR2 sequences are LGHNA and YSLEER. The V and J ends lost 1 base and 2 bases respectively, with 15 bases between them. The CDR3 is CASSQGTSSGPYEQYF. DNA of the CDR3: TGCGCCAGCAGCCAAGGCACGAGCAGTGGGCCCTACGAGCAGTACTTC.

The chain uses TRBV7-2 and TRBJ2-3; 16 bases agree with TRBD2. This CDR3 spans 19 amino acids. Per the germline V gene, CDR1 is SGHTA and CDR2 is FQGNSA. The junction had 11 bases not matched to a gene; V was cut back by 4 bases and J by 4 bases. CDR3 sequence reads: CASSSGTSGRARGPDTQYF. Here the CDR3 DNA reads TGTGCCAGCAGCTCCGGGACTAGCGGGAGGGCCCGCGGGCCAGATACGCAGTATTTT.

Comment on this clonotype: One junction end does not reproduce the germline sequence, and a read error may be involved. This chain links TRBV4-2 with TRBJ1-4; TRBD1 aligns across 11 bases. The CDR3 runs 14 residues. The germline CDR1 and CDR2 sequences are LGHNA and YNFKEQ. The CDR3 nucleotides are TGCGCCAGCAGCCAAGATTGGACAGGGGGCGGTCTGTTTTTT. Protein: CASSQDWTGGGLFF.

The chain has TRBV20-1 and TRBJ2-1; D tentatively reads TRBD1 or TRBD2 (9 bases each). Germline V lookup: CDR1 DFQATT, CDR2 SNEGSKA (reference sequence). The V end lost 3 bases, the J end lost 2 bases, and 26 bases lay between the germline ends. The CDR3 has 19 residues. This CDR3 reads CSASKVGQGTSGPYNEQFF. Here the CDR3 DNA reads TGCAGTGCTAGTAAAGTGGGACAGGGTACTAGCGGGCCCTACAATGAGCAGTTCTTC.

This clonotype was counted many times. The chain links TRBV15 to TRBJ1-4; D gene ambiguous. The CDR3 is made up of 15 amino acids. Germline CDR1 reads LNHNV; CDR2 reads YYDKDF (reference sequence). Trimming pared 5 bases from V and 7 bases from J, leaving 17 bases between. CDR3 amino acids: CATSLRRRTTEKLFF. DNA for the CDR3: TGTGCCACCAGCCTCAGGAGACGGACGACTGAAAAACTGTTTTTT.

The table lists this clonotype with a few counts. The gene calls are TRBV3-1 and TRBJ2-3; no reliable D call. CDR1 is LGHDT, CDR2 YNNKEL, per germline (reference sequence). The CDR3 has 16 amino acids. Trimming removed 2 bases at V and 0 bases at J, with 12 bases between. The CDR3 region is CASSQYEPVSTDTQYF. CDR3 sequence (DNA): TGTGCCAGCAGCCAATACGAACCAGTTAGCACAGATACGCAGTATTTT.

V usage is TRBV19 and J usage is TRBJ2-7; 10 nucleotides agree with TRBD1. Germline assignment: CDR1 LNHDA and CDR2 SQIVND (reference sequence). With V trimmed by 7 bases and J by 0 bases, 6 bases remained unmatched. The CDR3 spans 15 residues. CDR3 DNA sequence: TGTGCCAGTACCATCGGGACAGGGGCCTCCTACGAGCAGTACTTC. Its protein product is CASTIGTGASYEQYF.

The chain recombines TRBV6-1 with TRBJ2-1; tentatively, D is TRBD2 (6 bases). This CDR3 region has 14 residues. The V end was cut by 4 bases, the J end by 1 base, with 8 bases between. Germline assignment: CDR1 MNHNS and CDR2 SASEGT. CDR3 nucleotides: TGTGCCAGCAGTGCGGGAGTATCCTACAATGAGCAGTTCTTC. This codes for CASSAGVSYNEQFF.

In its sample, this clonotype was seen a few times. The CDR3 region has the DNA TGCGCCAGCAGCCAAGAGGCGGGACGATTGGGGAACACTGAAGCTTTCTTT. Its protein is CASSQEAGRLGNTEAFF. The V gene is TRBV4-1, the J gene TRBJ1-1; maybe TRBD1 (5 bases). V was cut by 0 bases and J by 1 base, with 15 bases left in between. Germline V gene lookup returns CDR1 MGHRA and CDR2 YSYEKL. The CDR3 spans 17 residues.

The genes are TRBV29-1 and TRBJ2-1, with TRBD2 identical over 10 bases. The CDR3 loop spans 13 amino acids. Germline V gene sequence: CDR1 SQVTM, CDR2 ANQGSEA. With 7 bases clipped from V and 8 bases from J, the junction kept 8 bases outside the gene matches. Written as DNA, the CDR3 is TGCAGCGCCGACAGCGGGAGGGGGCATGAGCAGTTCTTC. Its protein is CSADSGRGHEQFF.

This clonotype was counted ten times or more. The CDR3 nucleotides read TGCGCCAGCAGCTTAATGTCAGGGAGGACAGATACGCAGTATTTT. The encoded protein is CASSLMSGRTDTQYF. The chain links TRBV5-1 to TRBJ2-3, with D perhaps TRBD2 (6 bases). The CDR3 sequence is 15 residues long. The germline V gene has CDR1 SGHRS and CDR2 YFSETQ. The V end was cut by 2 bases, the J end by 3 bases, with 13 bases between.

This clonotype has a handful of counts. J is TRBJ2-1 and V is TRBV12-3 or TRBV12-4, with 11 bases lining up with TRBD2. Unmatched junction bases numbered 5, after V lost 6 bases and J lost 4 bases. The CDR3 has 15 residues. The CDR3 here is CASSASGRNYNEQFF. The CDR3 nucleotides read TGTGCCAGCAGCGCTAGCGGGAGGAATTACAATGAGCAGTTCTTC.

This clonotype came up many times. The chain employs TRBV6-5 and TRBJ2-4, with D perhaps TRBD1 or TRBD2 (6 bases each). The V end lost 5 bases, the J end lost 5 bases, and 13 bases lay between the germline ends. CDR1 and CDR2 from the germline V gene are MNHEY and SVGAGI. This CDR3 spans 14 amino acids. The CDR3 DNA is TGTGCCAGCAGTATCACGGGGGCCGAAAACATTCAGTACTTC. Encoded protein: CASSITGAENIQYF.

This sequence joins TRBV7-9 and TRBJ1-2, with D perhaps matching TRBD1 (5 bases). The V gene's germline CDR1 is SEHNR and CDR2 FQNEAQ (reference sequence). This CDR3 has 15 amino acids. V was pared by 3 bases and J by 0 bases, with 11 bases between. The CDR3 loop reads CASSLQGSPNYGYTF. CDR3 coding DNA: TGTGCCAGCAGCTTGCAGGGCTCTCCTAACTATGGCTACACCTTC.

This clonotype was counted only a few times. For the CDR3, the DNA is TGTGCCAGCAGCCCGGGACAGAGCCAGAACACTGAAGCTTTCTTT. Amino acid sequence: CASSPGQSQNTEAFF. The V gene is TRBV7-2, the J gene TRBJ1-1; 7 positions match TRBD1. The CDR3 covers 15 residues. Germline V gives CDR1 SGHTA, CDR2 FQGNSA. J gave up 1 base and V 5 bases, and 7 bases lay outside the gene matches. Variable domain in full (rest from reference TRBV7-2 and TRBJ1-1): GAGVSQSPSNKVTEKGKDVELRCDPISGHTALYWYRQSLGQGLEFLIYFQGNSAPDKSGLPSDRFSAERTGGSVSTLTIQRTQQEDSAVYLCASSPGQSQNTEAFFGQGTRLTVV.

This clonotype was found many times. This sequence joins TRBV3-1 and TRBJ2-5; the D gene is possibly TRBD1 (6 bases). Looked up from germline, CDR1 is LGHDT and CDR2 is YNNKEL (reference sequence). The CDR3 has 15 amino acids. Trimming took 2 bases from V and 1 from J, leaving 11 bases between them. The chain's CDR3 is CASSQPDRFQETQYF. DNA for the CDR3: TGTGCCAGCAGCCAACCCGACAGGTTCCAAGAGACCCAGTACTTC.